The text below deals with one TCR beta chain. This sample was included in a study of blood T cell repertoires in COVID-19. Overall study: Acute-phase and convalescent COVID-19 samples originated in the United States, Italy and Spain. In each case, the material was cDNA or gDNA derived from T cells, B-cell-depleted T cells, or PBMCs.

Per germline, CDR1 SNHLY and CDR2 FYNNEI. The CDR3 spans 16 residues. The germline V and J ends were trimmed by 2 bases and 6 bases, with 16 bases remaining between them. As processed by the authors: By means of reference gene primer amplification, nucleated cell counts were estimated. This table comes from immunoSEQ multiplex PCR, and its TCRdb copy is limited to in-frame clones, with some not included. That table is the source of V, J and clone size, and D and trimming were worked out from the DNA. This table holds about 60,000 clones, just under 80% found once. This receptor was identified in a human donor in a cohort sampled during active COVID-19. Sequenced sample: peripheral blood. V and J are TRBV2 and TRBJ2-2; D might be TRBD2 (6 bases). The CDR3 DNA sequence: TGTGCCAGCAGTGAAATAGGGGCGGGAATTTCCGGGGAGCTGTTTTTT. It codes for CASSEIGAGISGELFF.